In this sample, the clone carrying this TCR beta chain turned up many times. As yet, its antigen is unknown. The data originate from a study of T cells in Graves' hyperthyroidism and ophthalmopathy. Whole-study findings and limits: Most clonotypes expanded in thyroid above 0.001 were likewise present in blood. Classification by a 13 V-J model distinguished ophthalmopathy from stable hyperthyroidism.

TCR beta CDR3 sequences were amplified from RNA transcripts. TCR CDR3 regions were first amplified by RT-PCR with HTBI primers. Each CDR3 protein is one row after TCRdb ran MiXCR on the multiplex PCR reads. The sample includes 360,000 or so distinct CDR3 sequences, over 15% of them seen just once. Graves' hyperthyroidism was deemed stable absent ophthalmopathy progression within 18 months. The V gene end was trimmed by 5 bases and the J gene end by 8 bases; junction bases not matched to a gene: 10. The length of the CDR3 is 14 residues. The chain combines TRBV12-3 or TRBV12-4 with TRBJ1-2, with 8 nucleotides matching TRBD1. This TCR was recovered from a woman between 18 and 30 years old with Graves' hyperthyroidism. Sequencing was performed on blood. CDR3 region: CASSPYRQGNGYTF. CDR3 bases: TGTGCCAGCAGTCCCTACCGACAGGGGAACGGCTACACCTTC.